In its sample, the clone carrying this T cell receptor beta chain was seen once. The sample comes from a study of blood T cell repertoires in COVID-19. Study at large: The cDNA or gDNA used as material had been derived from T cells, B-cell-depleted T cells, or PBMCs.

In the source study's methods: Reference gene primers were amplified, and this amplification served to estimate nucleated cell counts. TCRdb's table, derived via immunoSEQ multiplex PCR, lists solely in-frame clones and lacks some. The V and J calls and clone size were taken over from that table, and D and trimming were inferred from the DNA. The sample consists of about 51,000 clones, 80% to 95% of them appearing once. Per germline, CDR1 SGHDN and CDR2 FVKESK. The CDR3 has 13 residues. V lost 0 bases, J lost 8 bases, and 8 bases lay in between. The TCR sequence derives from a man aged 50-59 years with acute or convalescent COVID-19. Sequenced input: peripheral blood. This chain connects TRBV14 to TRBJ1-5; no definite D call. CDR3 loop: CASSQDSLKPQHF. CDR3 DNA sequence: TGTGCCAGCAGCCAAGATAGTTTAAAGCCCCAGCATTTT.